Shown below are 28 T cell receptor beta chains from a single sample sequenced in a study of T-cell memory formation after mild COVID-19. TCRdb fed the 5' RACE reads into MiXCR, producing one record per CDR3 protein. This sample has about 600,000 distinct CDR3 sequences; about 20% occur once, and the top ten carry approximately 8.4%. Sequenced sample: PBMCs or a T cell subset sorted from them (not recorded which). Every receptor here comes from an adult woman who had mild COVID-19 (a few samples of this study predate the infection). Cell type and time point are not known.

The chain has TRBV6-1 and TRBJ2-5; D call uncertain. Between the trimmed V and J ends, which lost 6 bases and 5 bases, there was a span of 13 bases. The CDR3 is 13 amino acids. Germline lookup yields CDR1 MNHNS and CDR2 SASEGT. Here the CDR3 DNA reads TGTGCCAGCAGGACCGAAAAAGGGGAGACCCAGTACTTC. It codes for CASRTEKGETQYF.

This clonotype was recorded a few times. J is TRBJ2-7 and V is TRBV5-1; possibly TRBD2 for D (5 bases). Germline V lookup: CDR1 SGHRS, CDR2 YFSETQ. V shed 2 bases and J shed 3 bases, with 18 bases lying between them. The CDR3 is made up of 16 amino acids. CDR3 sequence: CASSFLSSTEGYEQYF. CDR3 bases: TGCGCCAGCAGCTTCTTATCTAGCACAGAAGGCTACGAGCAGTACTTC.

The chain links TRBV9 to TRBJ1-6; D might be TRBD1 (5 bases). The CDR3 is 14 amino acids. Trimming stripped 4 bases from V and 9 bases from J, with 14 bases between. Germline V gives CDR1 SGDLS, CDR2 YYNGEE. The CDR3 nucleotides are TGTGCCAGCAGCTCTAGAAGGGGTGGTTCACCCCTCCACTTT. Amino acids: CASSSRRGGSPLHF.

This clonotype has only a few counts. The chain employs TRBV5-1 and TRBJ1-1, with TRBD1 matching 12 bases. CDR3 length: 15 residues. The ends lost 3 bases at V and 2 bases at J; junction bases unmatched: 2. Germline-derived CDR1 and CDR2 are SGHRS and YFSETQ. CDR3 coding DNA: TGCGCCAGCAGCTCGGGGACAGGGGGCAACACTGAAGCTTTCTTT. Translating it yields CASSSGTGGNTEAFF.

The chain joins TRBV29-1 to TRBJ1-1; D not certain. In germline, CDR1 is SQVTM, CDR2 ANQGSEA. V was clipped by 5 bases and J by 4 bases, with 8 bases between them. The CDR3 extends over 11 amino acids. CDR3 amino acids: CSVLKLTEAFF. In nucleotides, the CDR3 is TGCAGCGTTCTGAAACTCACTGAAGCTTTCTTT.

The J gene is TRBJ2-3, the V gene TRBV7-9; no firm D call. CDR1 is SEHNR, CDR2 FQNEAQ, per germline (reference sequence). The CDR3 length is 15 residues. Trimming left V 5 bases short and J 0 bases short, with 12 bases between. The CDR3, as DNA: TGTGCCAGCAGCCTCTCGGCCGTTAGCACAGATACGCAGTATTTT. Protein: CASSLSAVSTDTQYF.

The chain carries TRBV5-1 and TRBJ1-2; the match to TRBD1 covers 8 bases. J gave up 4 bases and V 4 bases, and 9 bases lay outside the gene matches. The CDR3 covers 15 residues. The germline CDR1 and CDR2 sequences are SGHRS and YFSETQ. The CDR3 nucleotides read TGCGCCAGCAGCCTTGGGACAGGCTCATTCTATGGCTACACCTTC. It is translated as CASSLGTGSFYGYTF.

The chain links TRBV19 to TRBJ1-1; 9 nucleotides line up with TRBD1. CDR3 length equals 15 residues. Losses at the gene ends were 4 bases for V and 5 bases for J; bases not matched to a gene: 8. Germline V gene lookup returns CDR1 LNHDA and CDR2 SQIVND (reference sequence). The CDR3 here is CASSRERTGDTEAFF. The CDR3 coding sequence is TGTGCCAGTAGTAGGGAGCGGACAGGGGATACTGAAGCTTTCTTT.

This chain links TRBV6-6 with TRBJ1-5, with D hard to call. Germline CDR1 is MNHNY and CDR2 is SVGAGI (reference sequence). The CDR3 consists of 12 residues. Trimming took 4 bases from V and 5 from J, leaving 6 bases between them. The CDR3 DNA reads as TGTGCCAGCAGTTTCCTCTATCAGCCCCAGCATTTT. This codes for CASSFLYQPQHF.

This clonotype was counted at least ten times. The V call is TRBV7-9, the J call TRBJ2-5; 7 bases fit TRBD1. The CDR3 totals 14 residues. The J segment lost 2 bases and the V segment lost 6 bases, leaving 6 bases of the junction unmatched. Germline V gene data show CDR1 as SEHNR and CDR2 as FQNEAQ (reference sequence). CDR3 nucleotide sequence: TGTGCCAGCAGTTCCGGGACAGCACAAGAGACCCAGTACTTC. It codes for CASSSGTAQETQYF.

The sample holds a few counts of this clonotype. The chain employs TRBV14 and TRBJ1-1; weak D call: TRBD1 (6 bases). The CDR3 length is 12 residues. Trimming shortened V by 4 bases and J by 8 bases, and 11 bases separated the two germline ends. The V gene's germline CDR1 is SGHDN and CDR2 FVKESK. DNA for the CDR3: TGTGCCAGCAGCCGTACCCAGGGGGAAGCTTTCTTT. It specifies CASSRTQGEAFF.

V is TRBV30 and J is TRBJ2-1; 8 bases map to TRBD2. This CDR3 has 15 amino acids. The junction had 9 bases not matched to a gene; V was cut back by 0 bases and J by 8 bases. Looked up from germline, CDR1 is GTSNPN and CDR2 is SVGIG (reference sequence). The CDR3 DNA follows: TGTGCCTGGAGTGTACCTGGCGGGGGGTGGGATGAGCAGTTCTTC. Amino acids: CAWSVPGGGWDEQFF.

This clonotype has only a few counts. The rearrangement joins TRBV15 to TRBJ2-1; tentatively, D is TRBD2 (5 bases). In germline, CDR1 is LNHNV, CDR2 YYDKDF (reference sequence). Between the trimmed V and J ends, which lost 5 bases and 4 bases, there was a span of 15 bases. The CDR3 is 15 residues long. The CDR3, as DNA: TGTGCCACCAGCCCCGAGGTAGCGAGTTACAATGAGCAGTTCTTC. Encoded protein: CATSPEVASYNEQFF.

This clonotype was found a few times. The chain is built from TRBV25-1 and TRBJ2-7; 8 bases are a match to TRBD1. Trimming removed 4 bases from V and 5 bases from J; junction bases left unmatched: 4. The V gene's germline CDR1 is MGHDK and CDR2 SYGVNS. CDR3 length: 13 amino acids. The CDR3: CASSGSGGHEQYF. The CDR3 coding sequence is TGTGCCAGCAGTGGATCAGGGGGCCACGAGCAGTACTTC.

Here the CDR3 reads CASSTMIGTEAFF. Written as DNA, the CDR3 is TGTGCCAGTAGTACAATGATCGGGACTGAAGCTTTCTTT. This chain joins TRBV19 and TRBJ1-1; D is unresolved. V lost 4 bases and J lost 5, with 11 bases in between. Germline CDR1 and CDR2: LNHDA and SQIVND (reference sequence). CDR3 length: 13 amino acids.

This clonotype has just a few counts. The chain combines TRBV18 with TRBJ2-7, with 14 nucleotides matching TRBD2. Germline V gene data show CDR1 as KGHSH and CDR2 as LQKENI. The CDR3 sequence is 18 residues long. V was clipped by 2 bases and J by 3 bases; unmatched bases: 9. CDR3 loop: CASSPTGRLAGGVYEQYF. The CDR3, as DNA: TGTGCCAGCTCACCAACCGGCAGACTAGCGGGGGGGGTCTACGAGCAGTACTTC.

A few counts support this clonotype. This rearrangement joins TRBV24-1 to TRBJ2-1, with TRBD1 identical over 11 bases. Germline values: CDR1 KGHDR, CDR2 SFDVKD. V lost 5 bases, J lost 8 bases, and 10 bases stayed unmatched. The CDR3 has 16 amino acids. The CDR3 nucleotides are TGTGCCACCAGTGCCTCCGGACAGGGGGCTATCCATGAGCAGTTCTTC. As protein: CATSASGQGAIHEQFF.

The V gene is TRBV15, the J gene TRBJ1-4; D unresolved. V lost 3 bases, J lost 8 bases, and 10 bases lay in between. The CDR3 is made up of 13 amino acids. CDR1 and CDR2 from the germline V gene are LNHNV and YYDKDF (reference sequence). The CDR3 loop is CATSSGRREKLFF. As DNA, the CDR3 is TGTGCCACCAGCAGCGGGCGCCGGGAAAAACTGTTTTTT. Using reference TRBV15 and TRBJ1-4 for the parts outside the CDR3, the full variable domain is DAMVIQNPRYQVTQFGKPVTLSCSQTLNHNVMYWYQQKSSQAPKLLFHYYDKDFNNEADTPDNFQSRRPNTSFCFLDIRSPGLGDTAMYLCATSSGRREKLFFGSGTQLSVL.

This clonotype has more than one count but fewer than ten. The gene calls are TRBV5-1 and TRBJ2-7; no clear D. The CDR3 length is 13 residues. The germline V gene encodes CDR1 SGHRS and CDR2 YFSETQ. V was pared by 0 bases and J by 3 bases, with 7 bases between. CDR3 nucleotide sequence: TGCGCCAGCAGCTTGGGCCGCAACTACGAGCAGTACTTC. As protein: CASSLGRNYEQYF.

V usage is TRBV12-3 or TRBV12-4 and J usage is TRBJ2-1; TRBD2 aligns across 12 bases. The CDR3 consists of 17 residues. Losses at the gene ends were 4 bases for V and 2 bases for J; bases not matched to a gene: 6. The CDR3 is CASSSFRTSGTYNEQFF. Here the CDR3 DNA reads TGTGCCAGCAGTTCATTCAGGACTAGCGGGACCTACAATGAGCAGTTCTTC.

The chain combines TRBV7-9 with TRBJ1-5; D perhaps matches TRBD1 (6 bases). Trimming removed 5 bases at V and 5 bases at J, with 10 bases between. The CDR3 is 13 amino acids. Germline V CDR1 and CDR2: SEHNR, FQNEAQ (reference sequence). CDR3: CASSRTADQPQHF. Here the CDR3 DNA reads TGTGCCAGCAGCAGGACAGCCGATCAGCCCCAGCATTTT. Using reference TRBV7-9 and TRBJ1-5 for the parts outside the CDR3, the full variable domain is DTGVSQNPRHKITKRGQNVTFRCDPISEHNRLYWYRQTLGQGPEFLTYFQNEAQLEKSRLLSDRFSAERPKGSFSTLEIQRTEQGDSAMYLCASSRTADQPQHFGDGTRLSIL.

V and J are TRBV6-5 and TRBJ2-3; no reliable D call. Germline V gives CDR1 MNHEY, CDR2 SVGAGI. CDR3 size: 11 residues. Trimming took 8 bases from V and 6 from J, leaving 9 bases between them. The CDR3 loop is CASGLGDTQYF. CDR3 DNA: TGTGCCAGCGGCCTAGGCGATACGCAGTATTTT.

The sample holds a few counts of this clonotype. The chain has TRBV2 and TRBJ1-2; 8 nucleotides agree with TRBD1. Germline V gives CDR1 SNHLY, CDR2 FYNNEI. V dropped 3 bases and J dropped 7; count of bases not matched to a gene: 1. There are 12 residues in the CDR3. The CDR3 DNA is TGTGCCAGCAGTGAGGACAGGGTTGGCTACACCTTC. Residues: CASSEDRVGYTF.

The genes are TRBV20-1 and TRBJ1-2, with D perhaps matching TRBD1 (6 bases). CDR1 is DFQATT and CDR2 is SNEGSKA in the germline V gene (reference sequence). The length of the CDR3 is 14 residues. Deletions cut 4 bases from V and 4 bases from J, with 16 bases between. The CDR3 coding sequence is TGCAGTGCTAACCGAGCAGGGGCCTCCTATGGCTACACCTTC. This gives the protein CSANRAGASYGYTF.

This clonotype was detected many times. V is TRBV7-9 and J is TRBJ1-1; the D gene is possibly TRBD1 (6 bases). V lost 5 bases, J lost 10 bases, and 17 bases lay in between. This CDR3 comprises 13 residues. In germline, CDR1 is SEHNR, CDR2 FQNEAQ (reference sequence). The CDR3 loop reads CASSLGQPDGAFF. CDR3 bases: TGTGCCAGCAGCCTCGGACAGCCCGATGGAGCTTTCTTT.

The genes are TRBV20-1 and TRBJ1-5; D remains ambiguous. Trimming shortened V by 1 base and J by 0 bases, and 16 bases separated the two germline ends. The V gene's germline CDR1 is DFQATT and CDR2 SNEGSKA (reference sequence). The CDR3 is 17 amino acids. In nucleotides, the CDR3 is TGCAGTGCTAGAGTCCCGAGGACGGGTAGTAGCAATCAGCCCCAGCATTTT. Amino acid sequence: CSARVPRTGSSNQPQHF.

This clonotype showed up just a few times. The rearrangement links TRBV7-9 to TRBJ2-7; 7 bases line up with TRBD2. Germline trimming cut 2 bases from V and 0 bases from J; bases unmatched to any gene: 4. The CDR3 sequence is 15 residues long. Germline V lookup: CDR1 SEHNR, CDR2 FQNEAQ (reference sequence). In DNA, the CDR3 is TGTGCCAGCAGCTTAACCCAGCGGGGCTCCTACGAGCAGTACTTC. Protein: CASSLTQRGSYEQYF.

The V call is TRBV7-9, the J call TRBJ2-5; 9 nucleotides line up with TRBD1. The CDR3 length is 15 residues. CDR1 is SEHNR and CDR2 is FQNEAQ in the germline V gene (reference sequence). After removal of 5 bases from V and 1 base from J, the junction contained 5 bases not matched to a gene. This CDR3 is CASSPGQGPQETQYF. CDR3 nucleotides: TGTGCCAGCAGCCCCGGACAGGGGCCCCAAGAGACCCAGTACTTC.